These 4 T cell receptor beta chains came from one sample sequenced in a study of control samples from healthy donors and cancer patients. Repertoires were generated with immunoSEQ multiplex PCR, while TCRdb's copy carries only in-frame clones and drops some. The sample has about 15,000 clones; about 89% are singletons. The sequenced material came from PBMCs. These receptors all come from a man between 60 and 75 years old with head and neck cancer.

The chain uses TRBV3-1 (or the pseudogene TRBV3-2) and TRBJ2-7; D is unclear. The germline V gene encodes CDR1 LGHDT and CDR2 YNNKEL (reference sequence). The CDR3 is made up of 12 amino acids. Trimming took 5 bases from V and 0 from J, leaving 5 bases between them. In nucleotides, the CDR3 is TGTGCCAGCAGCTTGAGCTCCTACGAGCAGTACTTC. Translation gives CASSLSSYEQYF.

This CDR3 is CASSLAEGYGYTF. The CDR3 DNA follows: TGCGCCAGCAGCTTGGCCGAGGGCTATGGCTACACCTTC. The V gene is TRBV5-1, the J gene TRBJ1-2; D unresolved. The CDR3 runs to 13 residues. Trimming pared 0 bases from V and 4 bases from J, leaving 7 bases between. Germline CDR1 and CDR2: SGHRS and YFSETQ.

V usage is TRBV14 and J usage is TRBJ2-1; D unresolved. V lost 2 bases and J lost 2, with 13 bases in between. CDR3 length: 16 amino acids. Germline CDR1 is SGHDN and CDR2 is FVKESK. The CDR3 protein is CASSQFLTRPYNEQFF. DNA of the CDR3: TGTGCCAGCAGCCAATTCCTTACCAGGCCCTACAATGAGCAGTTCTTC.

DNA for the CDR3: TGCAGCGTATGGGGGGGAGACTATGGCTACACCTTC. This codes for CSVWGGDYGYTF. The chain links TRBV29-1 to TRBJ1-2; a weak D match, TRBD1 (5 bases). The CDR3 has 12 residues. Trimming stripped 6 bases from V and 3 bases from J, with 11 bases between. Germline loops: CDR1 SQVTM, CDR2 ANQGSEA.